This T cell receptor (beta chain) stems from a study of Ad26.COV2.S vaccination and SARS-CoV-2 variants (dated by TCRdb to the early 2020s). Study-level background: Vaccine-arm donors were drawn from COV1001, a multicentre, randomized, double-blind, placebo-controlled phase I-IIa trial of Ad26.COV2.S in healthy adults. Ad26.COV2.S was administered intramuscularly at a dose of 5x10^10 or 1x10^11 viral particles, either as one shot or as two shots given 56 days apart. The specificity and breadth of SARS-CoV-2-reactive T cell receptors after Ad26.COV2.S vaccination were assessed by TCRbeta repertoire sequencing. Trial participants were randomized into five groups of five, in which low-dose or high-dose Ad26.COV2.S was given once or twice, or placebo was given on both occasions. The TCR-sequenced set comprised about 32 samples: roughly 19 Ad26.COV2.S vaccine recipients, 5 placebo recipients and 8 SARS-CoV-2 convalescent individuals. Throughout the experiments and outcome assessment, investigators stayed blinded to trial group allocation.

The immunoSEQ Assay was used to sequence TCRbeta CDR3 regions. After extraction, genomic DNA underwent amplification by bias-controlled multiplex PCR, followed by high-throughput sequencing. Concerning the study's data processing: To quantify the absolute abundance of every unique TCRbeta CDR3 region, sequences were collapsed and filtered. T cell fraction was estimated by normalizing TCRbeta template counts to usable DNA, which was measured by amplifying reference genes present in all nucleated cells. Repertoire TCRs were annotated as SARS-CoV-2-specific when V gene, CDR3 amino acid sequence and J gene were exactly matched to a known reactive TCR set. The reference SARS-CoV-2 TCR set was obtained from MIRA and was filtered for enrichment in COVID-19-positive ImmuneCODE repertoires, whereby public or cross-reactive TCRs were removed. Based on the MIRA antigens, annotated TCRs were further analysed at the level of specific ORF or position within ORF. Breadth was defined as the number of annotated unique rearrangements divided by the total number of unique productive rearrangements, and depth was defined as the summed frequency of the annotated unique rearrangements. Two-sided Wilcoxon rank-sum tests were applied when comparing TCR breadth between groups. TCRdb carries this immuneACCESS record with in-frame sequences only. Its versions omit some clonotypes, under half of them owing to an unresolved V gene in the studies checked, with the rest unexplained. D and trimming were read from the DNA, whereas the V and J calls and clone size are those reported in that table. The sample yields about 320,000 clones; 70% to 90% were counted once. Under 2.5% of the sample is in the top ten clones.

General conclusions and limits of the study: The authors noted that total T cell responses may have been underestimated by the TCR breadth and depth analyses. Compared with placebo recipients, Ad26.COV2.S recipients showed higher spike-specific TCR breadth (P = 0.0014). Vaccine and placebo recipients had comparable non-spike TCR breadth, which fits with the vaccine containing only spike. Substantial breadth of spike-specific CD8+ and CD4+ T cell responses was reported after vaccination. The study was not powered to compare responses between vaccine doses or regimens.

In the paper's terms, the treatment or condition label means: some 20 received Ad26.COV2.S at low or high dose, single or two shots; several received placebo; per-sample allocation not given. Repertoires of vaccine and placebo recipients were sequenced from samples collected on day 63 after the first injection. Between 29 July and 7 August 2020, Cohort 1b enrolled 20 to 30 adults aged 18-55 years at one site in Boston, USA. Ad26.COV2.S was a replication-incompetent adenovirus type 26 vector expressing a prefusion-stabilized SARS-CoV-2 spike protein from the original Wuhan strain. A word on this clone: The antigen it binds to is not known. No per-base quality is available; no much larger clone lies one base away.

From cysteine to phenylalanine, the CDR3 is 19 amino acids long. The kept DNA is CDR3 alone, 57 bases in frame from the first base. The V and J ends are trimmed by 7 bases and 0 bases, leaving 21 bases between them. CDR1 and CDR2, per the germline V gene, are KGHDR and SFDVKD. The material was peripheral blood, obtained in a trial of Ad26.COV2.S vaccine versus placebo. In this chain, TRBV24-1 is recombined with TRBJ2-6; the D region possibly corresponds to TRBD1 (7 bases align). This TCR derives from a person between 18 and 60 years old who received the Ad26.COV2.S COVID-19 vaccine or a placebo. The CDR3 is CATSPPPGGNPSGANVLTF. The DNA sequence reads TGTGCCACCAGCCCCCCCCCAGGGGGGAATCCCTCTGGGGCCAACGTCCTGACTTTC.